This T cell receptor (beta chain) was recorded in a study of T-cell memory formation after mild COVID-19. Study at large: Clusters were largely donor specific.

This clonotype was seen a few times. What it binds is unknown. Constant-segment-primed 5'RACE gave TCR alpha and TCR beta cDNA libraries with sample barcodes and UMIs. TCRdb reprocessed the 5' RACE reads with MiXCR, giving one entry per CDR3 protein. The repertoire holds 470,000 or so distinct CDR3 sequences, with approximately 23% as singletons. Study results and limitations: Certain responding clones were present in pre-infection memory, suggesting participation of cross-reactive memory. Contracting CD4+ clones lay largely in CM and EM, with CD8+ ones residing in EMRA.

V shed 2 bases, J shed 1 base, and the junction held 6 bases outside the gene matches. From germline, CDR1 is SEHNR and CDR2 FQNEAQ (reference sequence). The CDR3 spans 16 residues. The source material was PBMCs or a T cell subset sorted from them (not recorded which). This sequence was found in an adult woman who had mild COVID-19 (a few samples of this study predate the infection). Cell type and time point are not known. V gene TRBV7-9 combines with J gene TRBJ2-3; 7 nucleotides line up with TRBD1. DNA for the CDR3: TGTGCCAGCAGCTTATACGACAGGGTGGGCACAGATACGCAGTATTTT. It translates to CASSLYDRVGTDTQYF.